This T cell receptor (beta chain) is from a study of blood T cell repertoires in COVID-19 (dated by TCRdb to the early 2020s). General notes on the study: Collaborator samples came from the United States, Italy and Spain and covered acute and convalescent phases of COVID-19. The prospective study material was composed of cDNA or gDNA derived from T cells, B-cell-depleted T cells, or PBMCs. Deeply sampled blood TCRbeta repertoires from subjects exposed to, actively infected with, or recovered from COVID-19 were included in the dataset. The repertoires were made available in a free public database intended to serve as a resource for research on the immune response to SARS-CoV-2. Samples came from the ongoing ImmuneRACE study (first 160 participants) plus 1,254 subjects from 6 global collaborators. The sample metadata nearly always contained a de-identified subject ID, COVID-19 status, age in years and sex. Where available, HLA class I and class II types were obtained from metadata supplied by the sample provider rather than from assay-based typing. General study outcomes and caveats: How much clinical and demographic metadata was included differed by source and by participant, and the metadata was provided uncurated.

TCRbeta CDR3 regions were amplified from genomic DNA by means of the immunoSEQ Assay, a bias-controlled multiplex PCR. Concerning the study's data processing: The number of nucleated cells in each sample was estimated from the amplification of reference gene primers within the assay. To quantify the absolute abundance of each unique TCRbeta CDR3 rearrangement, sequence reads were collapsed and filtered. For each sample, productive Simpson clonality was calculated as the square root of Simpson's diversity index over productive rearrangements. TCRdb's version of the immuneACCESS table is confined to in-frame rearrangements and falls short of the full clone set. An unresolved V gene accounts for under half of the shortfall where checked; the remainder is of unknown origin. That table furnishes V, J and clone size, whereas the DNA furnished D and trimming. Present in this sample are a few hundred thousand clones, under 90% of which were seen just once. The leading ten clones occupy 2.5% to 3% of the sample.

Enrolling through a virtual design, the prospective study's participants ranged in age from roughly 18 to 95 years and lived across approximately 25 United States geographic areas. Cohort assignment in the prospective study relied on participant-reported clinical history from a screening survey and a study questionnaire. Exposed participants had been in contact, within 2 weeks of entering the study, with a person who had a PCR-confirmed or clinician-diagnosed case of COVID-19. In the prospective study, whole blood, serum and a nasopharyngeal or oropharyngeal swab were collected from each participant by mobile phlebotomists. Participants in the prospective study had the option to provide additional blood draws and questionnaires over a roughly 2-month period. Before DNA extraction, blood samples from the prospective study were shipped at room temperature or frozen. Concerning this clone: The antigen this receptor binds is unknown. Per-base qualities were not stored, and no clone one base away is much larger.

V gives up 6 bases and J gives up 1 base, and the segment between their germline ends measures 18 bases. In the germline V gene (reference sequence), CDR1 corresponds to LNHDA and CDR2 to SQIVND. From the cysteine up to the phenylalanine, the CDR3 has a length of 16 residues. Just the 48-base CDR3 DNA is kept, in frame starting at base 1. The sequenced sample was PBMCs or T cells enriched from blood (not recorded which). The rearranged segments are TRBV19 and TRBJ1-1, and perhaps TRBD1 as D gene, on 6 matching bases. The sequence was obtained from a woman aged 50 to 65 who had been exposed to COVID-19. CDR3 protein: CASRVAGASGNTEAFF. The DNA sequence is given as TGTGCCAGTAGAGTAGCAGGGGCCTCCGGGAACACTGAAGCTTTCTTT.